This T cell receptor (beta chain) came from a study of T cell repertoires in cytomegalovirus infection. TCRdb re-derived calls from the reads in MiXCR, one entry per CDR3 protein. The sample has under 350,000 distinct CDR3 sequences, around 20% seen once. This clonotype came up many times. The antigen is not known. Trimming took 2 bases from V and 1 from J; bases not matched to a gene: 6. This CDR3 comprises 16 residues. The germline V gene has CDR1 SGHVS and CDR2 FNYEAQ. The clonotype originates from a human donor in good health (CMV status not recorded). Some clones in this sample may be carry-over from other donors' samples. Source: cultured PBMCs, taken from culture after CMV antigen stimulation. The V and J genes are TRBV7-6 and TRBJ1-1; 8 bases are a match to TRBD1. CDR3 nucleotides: TGTGCCAGCAGCTTAAGGGGCAGGGGGCCGAACACTGAAGCTTTCTTT. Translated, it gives CASSLRGRGPNTEAFF.